This T cell receptor beta chain was retrieved from a study of OX40 agonist ivuxolimab in advanced cancers. Overall study: Participants, 70% to 90% male, averaged around 60 years of age, ranging from about 23 to 85.

The CDR3 contains 17 residues. The trim removed 3 bases at V and 4 bases at J, leaving 7 bases unmatched. Per germline, CDR1 SGDLS and CDR2 YYNGEE. Points from the study as a whole: CD4+ and CD8+ blood T cells expanded clonally by week 6 at 0.1 to 3.0 mg/kg.

Regarding this clone: Its antigen is not identified.

Data came from immunoSEQ multiplex PCR; TCRdb stores just in-frame clones and leaves some out. Of tens of thousands of clones listed, 80% to 90% are singletons. The TCR was taken from an adult with an advanced solid tumor such as melanoma, head and neck, liver or kidney cancer. The sample consisted of CD4+ or CD8+ T cells sorted from blood, taken in a trial of the OX40 agonist ivuxolimab. The chain links TRBV9 to TRBJ2-3, with 14 bases aligning to TRBD2. The CDR3 loop reads CASSAPGLAGVADTQYF. The DNA of the CDR3 is TGTGCCAGCAGCGCGCCGGGACTAGCGGGAGTAGCAGATACGCAGTATTTT.